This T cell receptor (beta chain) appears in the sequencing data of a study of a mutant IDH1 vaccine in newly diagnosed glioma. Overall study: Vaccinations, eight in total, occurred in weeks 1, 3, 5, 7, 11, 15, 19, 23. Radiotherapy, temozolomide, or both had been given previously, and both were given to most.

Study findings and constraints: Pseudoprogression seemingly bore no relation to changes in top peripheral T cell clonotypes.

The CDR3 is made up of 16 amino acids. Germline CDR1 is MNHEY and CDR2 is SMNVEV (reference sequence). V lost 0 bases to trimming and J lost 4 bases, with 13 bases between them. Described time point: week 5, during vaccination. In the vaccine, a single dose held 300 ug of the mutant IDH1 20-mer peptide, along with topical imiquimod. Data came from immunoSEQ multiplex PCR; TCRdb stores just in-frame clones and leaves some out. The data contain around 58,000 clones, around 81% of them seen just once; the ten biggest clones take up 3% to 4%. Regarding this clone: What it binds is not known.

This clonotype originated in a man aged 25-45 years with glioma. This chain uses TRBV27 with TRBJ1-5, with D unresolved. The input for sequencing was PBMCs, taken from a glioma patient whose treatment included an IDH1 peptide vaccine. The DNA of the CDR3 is TGTGCCAGCAGTTTATCTAGCGTGTCAGGTAATCAGCCCCAGCATTTT. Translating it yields CASSLSSVSGNQPQHF.